The source of this TCR beta chain is a study of T cell responses to AZD1222 COVID-19 vaccine. From germline, CDR1 is SNHLY and CDR2 FYNNEI. V was pared by 6 bases and J by 5 bases, with 10 bases of the junction left unmatched. The CDR3 loop spans 15 amino acids. The assay was immunoSEQ multiplex PCR, and TCRdb's table has in-frame clones only and misses some. The sample records around 200,000 clones, approximately 91% being singletons. The origin of this receptor is an adult in good health. This sample comprised peripheral blood, obtained on day 0 of AZD1222 vaccination. V usage is TRBV2 and J usage is TRBJ1-5; 7 positions match TRBD1. CDR3 sequence: CASSDATGLYQPQHF. DNA for the CDR3: TGTGCCAGCAGCGATGCGACAGGGCTCTATCAGCCCCAGCATTTT.